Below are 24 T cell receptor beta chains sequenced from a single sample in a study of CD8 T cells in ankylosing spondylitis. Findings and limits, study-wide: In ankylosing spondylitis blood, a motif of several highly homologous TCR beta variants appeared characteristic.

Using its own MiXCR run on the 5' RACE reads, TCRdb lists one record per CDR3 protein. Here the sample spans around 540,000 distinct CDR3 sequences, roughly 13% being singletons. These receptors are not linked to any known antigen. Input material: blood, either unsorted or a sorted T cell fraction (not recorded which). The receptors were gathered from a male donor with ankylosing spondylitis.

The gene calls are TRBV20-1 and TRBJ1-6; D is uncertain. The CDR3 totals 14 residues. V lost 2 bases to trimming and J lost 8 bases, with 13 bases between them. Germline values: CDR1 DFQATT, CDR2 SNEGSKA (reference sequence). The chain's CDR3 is CSARKVDSYSPLHF. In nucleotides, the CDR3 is TGCAGTGCTAGAAAGGTGGACTCATATTCACCCCTCCACTTT.

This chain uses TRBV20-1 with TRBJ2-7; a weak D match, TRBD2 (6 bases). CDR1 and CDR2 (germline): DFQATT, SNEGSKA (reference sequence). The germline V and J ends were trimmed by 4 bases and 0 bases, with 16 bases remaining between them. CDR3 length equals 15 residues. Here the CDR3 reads CSATYFPDYSYEQYF. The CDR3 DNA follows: TGCAGTGCTACCTACTTCCCGGACTACTCCTACGAGCAGTACTTC.

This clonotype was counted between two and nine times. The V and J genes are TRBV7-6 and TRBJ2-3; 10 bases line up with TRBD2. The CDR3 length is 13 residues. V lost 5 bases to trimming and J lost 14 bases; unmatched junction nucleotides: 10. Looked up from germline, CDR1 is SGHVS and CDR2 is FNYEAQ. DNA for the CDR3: TGTGCCAGCAGCCCGCGAACTAGCGGGGTAGTGTATTTT. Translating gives CASSPRTSGVVYF.

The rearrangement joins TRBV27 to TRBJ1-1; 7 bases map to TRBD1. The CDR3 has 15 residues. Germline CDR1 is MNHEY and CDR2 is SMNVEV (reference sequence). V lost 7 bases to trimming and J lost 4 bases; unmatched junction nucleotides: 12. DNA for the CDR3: TGTGCCAGCATACCCGACAGGGTAGGAACCACTGAAGCTTTCTTT. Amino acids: CASIPDRVGTTEAFF.

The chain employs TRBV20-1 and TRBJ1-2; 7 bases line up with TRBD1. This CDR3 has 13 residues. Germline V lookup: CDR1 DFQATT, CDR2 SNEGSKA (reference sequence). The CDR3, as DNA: TGCAGCGGAGGGGACAGTTATAACTATGGCTACACCTTC. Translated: CSGGDSYNYGYTF.

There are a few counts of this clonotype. CDR3 in DNA: TGTGCCAGCAGCCAAGATTGGGCAGGGGCCCCCTATGGCTACACCTTC. Protein sequence: CASSQDWAGAPYGYTF. V is TRBV3-1 and J is TRBJ1-2; possible D gene TRBD1, 6 bases. Trimming removed 0 bases from V and 4 bases from J, with 15 bases in between. Germline values: CDR1 LGHDT, CDR2 YNNKEL (reference sequence). The CDR3 loop spans 16 amino acids.

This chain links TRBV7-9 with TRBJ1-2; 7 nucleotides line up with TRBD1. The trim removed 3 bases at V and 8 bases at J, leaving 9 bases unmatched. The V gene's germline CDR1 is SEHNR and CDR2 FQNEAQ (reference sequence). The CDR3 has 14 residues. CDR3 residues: CASSFITGAGGYTF. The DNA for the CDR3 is TGTGCCAGCAGCTTTATAACAGGGGCAGGAGGCTACACCTTC.

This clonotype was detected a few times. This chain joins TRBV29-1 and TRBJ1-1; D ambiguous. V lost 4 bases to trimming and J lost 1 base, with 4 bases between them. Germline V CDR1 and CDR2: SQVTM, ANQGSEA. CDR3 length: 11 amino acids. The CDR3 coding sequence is TGCAGCGTTGGAAAGAACACTGAAGCTTTCTTT. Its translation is CSVGKNTEAFF.

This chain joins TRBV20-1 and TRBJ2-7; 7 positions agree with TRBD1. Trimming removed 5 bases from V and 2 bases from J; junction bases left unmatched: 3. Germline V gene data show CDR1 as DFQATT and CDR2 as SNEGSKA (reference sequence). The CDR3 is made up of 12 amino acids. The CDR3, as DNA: TGCAGTGCTTTCGGGACAGCCTACGAGCAGTACTTC. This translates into CSAFGTAYEQYF.

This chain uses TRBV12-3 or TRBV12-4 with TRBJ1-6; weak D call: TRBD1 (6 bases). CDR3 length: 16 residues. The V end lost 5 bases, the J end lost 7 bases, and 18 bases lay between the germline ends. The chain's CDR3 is CASSPIQGIKNSPLHF. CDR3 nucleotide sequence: TGTGCCAGCAGTCCCATCCAGGGGATAAAGAATTCACCCCTCCACTTT.

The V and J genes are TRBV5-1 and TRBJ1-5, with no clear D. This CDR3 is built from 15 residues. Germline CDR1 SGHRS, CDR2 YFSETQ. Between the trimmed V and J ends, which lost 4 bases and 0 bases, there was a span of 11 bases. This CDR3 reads CASSPFGSSNQPQHF. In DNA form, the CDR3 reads TGCGCCAGCAGCCCCTTCGGGAGTAGCAATCAGCCCCAGCATTTT.

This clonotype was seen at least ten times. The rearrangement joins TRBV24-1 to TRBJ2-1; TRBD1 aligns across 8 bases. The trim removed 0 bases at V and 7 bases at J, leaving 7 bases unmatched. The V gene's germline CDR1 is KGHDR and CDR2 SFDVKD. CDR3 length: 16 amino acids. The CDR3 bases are TGTGCCACCAGTGATTTGCCGACAGGGGCGGAAAATGAGCAGTTCTTC. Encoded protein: CATSDLPTGAENEQFF.

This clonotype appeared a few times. CDR3: CSARRGPRGEQFF. For the CDR3, the DNA is TGCAGTGCTAGGAGGGGACCTCGGGGTGAGCAGTTCTTC. This rearrangement joins TRBV20-1 to TRBJ2-1; tentatively, D is TRBD1 or TRBD2 (5 bases each). The V end lost 3 bases, the J end lost 9 bases, and 15 bases lay between the germline ends. The CDR3 sequence is 13 residues long. From germline, CDR1 is DFQATT and CDR2 SNEGSKA (reference sequence).

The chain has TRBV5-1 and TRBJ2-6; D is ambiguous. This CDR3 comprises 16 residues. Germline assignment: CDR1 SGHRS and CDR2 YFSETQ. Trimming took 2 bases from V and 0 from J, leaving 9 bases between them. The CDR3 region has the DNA TGCGCCAGCAGCTTCGCTCCGAACTCTGGGGCCAACGTCCTGACTTTC. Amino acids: CASSFAPNSGANVLTF.

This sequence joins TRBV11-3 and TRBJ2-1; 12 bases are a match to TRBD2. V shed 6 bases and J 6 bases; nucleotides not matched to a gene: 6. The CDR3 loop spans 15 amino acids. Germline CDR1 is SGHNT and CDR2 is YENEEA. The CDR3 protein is CASRPLAGGSNEQFF. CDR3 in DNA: TGTGCCAGCAGACCTCTAGCGGGGGGGAGCAATGAGCAGTTCTTC.

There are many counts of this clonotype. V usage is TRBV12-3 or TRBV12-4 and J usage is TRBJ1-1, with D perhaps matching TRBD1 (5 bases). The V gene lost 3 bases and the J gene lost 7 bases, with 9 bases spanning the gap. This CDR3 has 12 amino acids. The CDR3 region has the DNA TGTGCCAGCAGTTTCGGGGGACTTGAAGCTTTCTTT. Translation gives CASSFGGLEAFF.

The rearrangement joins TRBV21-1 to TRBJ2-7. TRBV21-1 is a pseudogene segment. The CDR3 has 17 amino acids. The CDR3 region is CASSKALWKTPPHEQYV. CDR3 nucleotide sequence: TGTGCCAGCAGCAAAGCGCTTTGGAAAACACCTCCCCACGAGCAGTACGTC.

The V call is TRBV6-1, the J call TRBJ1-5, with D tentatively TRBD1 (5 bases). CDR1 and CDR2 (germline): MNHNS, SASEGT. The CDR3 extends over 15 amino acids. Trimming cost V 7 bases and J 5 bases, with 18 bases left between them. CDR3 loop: CASMRPNGGHQPQHF. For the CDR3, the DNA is TGTGCCAGCATGAGACCGAACGGGGGACATCAGCCCCAGCATTTT.

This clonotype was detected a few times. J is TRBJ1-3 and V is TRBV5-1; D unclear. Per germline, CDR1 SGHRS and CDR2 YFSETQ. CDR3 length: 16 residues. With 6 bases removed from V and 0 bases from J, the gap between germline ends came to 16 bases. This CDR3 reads CASTQANPASGNTIYF. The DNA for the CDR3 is TGCGCCAGCACCCAGGCCAACCCGGCCTCTGGAAACACCATATATTTT. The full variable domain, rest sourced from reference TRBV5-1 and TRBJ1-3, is KAGVTQTPRYLIKTRGQQVTLSCSPISGHRSVSWYQQTPGQGLQFLFEYFSETQRNKGNFPGRFSGRQFSNSRSEMNVSTLELGDSALYLCASTQANPASGNTIYFGEGSWLTVV.

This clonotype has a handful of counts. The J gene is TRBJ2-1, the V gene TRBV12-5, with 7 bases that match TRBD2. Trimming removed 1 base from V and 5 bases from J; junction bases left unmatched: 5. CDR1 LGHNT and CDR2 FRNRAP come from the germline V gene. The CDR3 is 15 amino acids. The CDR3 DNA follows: TGTGCTAGTGGTTTGGACTCAAGCGGGAACAATGAGCAGTTCTTC. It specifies CASGLDSSGNNEQFF.

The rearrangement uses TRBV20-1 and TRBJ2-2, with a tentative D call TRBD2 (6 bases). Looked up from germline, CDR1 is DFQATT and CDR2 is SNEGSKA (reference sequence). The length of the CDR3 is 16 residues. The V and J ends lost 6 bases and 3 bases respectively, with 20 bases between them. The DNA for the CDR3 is TGCAGTGCCAAGGGGATTTGGTGGGGGGACACCGGGGAGCTGTTTTTT. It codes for CSAKGIWWGDTGELFF.

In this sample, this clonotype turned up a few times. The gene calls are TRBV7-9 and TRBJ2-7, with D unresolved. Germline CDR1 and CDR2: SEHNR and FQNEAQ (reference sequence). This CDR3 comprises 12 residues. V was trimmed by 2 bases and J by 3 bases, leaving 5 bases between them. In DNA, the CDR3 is TGTGCCAGCAGCTTATTCGGCTACGAGCAGTACTTC. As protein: CASSLFGYEQYF.

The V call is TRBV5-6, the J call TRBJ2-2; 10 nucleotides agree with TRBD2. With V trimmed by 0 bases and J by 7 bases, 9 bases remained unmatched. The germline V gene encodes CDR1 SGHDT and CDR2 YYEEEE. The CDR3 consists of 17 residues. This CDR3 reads CASSLGSPSGSVGELFF. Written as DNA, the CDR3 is TGTGCCAGCAGCTTGGGTTCCCCTAGCGGGAGTGTCGGGGAGCTGTTTTTT.

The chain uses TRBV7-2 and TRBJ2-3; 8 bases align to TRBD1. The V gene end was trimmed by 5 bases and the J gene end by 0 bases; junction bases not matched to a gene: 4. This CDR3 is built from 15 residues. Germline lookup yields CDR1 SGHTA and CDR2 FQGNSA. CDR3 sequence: CASSMDRVSTDTQYF. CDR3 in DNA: TGTGCCAGCAGCATGGACAGGGTCAGCACAGATACGCAGTATTTT.